This T cell receptor beta chain comes out of a study of blood T cell repertoires in COVID-19. For the study at large: From the United States, Italy and Spain came samples of acute and convalescent COVID-19. PBMCs, B-cell-depleted T cells, or T cells provided the cDNA or gDNA that made up the material.

J was trimmed by 6 bases and V by 2 bases; bases with no gene match: 3. Germline-derived CDR1 and CDR2 are SGHDT and YYEEEE. CDR3 length equals 16 residues. Under the authors' procedure: It was from reference gene primer amplification that nucleated cell counts were estimated. Generated by immunoSEQ multiplex PCR, the TCRdb table keeps only in-frame clones and is missing some. That table is the source of V, J and clone size, and D and trimming were worked out from the DNA. The data hold approximately 270,000 clones, with roughly 91% observed a single time. V is TRBV5-6 and J is TRBJ2-2, with 14 bases that match TRBD2. The sample comprised peripheral blood. The clonotype was recovered from a man aged 30-40 years with acute or convalescent COVID-19. This CDR3 is CASSLRTSGRPGELFF. CDR3 in DNA: TGTGCCAGCAGCTTAAGGACTAGCGGGAGGCCCGGGGAGCTGTTTTTT.